The source of this T cell receptor (beta chain) is a study of blood T cell repertoires in COVID-19. Clinical history reported by participants formed the basis on which cohorts were assigned. Measured with immunoSEQ multiplex PCR; TCRdb has only the in-frame clones, and not every one. The repertoire holds around 250,000 clones, 90% to 95% seen once, with 0.95% to 1.5% in the top ten. This TCR derives from a human donor in a cohort exposed to, infected with or recovered from COVID-19 (not recorded which). The donor label of this sample is uncertain. The sequencing input was PBMCs or T cells enriched from blood (not recorded which).

The CDR3: CASSYRRNYGYTF. The CDR3 nucleotides read TGTGCCAGCAGTTACCGGAGAAACTATGGCTACACCTTC. The chain employs TRBV27 and TRBJ1-2; D is unclear. V was clipped by 4 bases and J by 2 bases, with 8 bases between them. The CDR3 is 13 amino acids. CDR1 is MNHEY and CDR2 is SMNVEV in the germline V gene (reference sequence).